This T cell receptor (beta chain) was sequenced in a study of early T cells in non-severe SARS-CoV-2 infection. At least ten counts were recorded for this clonotype. TCRdb re-called the 5' RACE reads through MiXCR, storing one row per CDR3 protein. The table records approximately 50,000 distinct CDR3 sequences, 7% to 10% of them present only once. This CDR3 comprises 14 residues. Germline V gives CDR1 MNHEY, CDR2 SVGEGT. Trimming removed 0 bases at V and 2 bases at J, with 7 bases between. The sample comprised whole blood. This TCR was recovered from an adult who was a healthcare worker with PCR-confirmed SARS-CoV-2 infection or an uninfected control (not recorded which). The chain couples TRBV6-2 or TRBV6-3 to TRBJ2-5; D remains unclear. The CDR3 DNA is TGTGCCAGCAGTTACTCGCACTTACAAGAGACCCAGTACTTC. Protein sequence: CASSYSHLQETQYF.